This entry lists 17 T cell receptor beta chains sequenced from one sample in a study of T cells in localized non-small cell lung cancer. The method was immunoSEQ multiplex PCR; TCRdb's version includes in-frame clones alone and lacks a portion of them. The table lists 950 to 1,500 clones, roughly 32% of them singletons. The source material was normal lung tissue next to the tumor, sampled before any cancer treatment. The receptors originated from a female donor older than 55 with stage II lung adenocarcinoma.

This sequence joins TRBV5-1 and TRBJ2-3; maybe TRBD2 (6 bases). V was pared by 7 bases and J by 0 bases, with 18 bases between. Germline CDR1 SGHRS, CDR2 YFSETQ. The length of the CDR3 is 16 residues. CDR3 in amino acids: CASERGPSGSTDTQYF. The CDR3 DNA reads TGCGCCAGCGAGAGGGGTCCAAGCGGGAGCACAGATACGCAGTATTTT.

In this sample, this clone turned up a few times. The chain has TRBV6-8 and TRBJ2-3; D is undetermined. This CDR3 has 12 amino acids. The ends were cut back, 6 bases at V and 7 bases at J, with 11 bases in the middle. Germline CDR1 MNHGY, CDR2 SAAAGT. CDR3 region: CASSDPRNTQYF. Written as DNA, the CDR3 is TGTGCCAGCAGCGACCCGAGAAATACGCAGTATTTT.

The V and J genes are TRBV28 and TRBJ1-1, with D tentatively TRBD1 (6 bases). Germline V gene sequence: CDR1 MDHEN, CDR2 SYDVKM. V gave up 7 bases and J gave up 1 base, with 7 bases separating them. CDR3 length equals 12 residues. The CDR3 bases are TGTGCCAGCACACAGGGGAACACTGAAGCTTTCTTT. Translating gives CASTQGNTEAFF.

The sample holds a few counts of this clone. CDR3 coding DNA: TGTGCCAGCAGCGCCCGTCACTCCTCCAGAGCGGAAGAGACCCAGTACTTC. Translation: CASSARHSSRAEETQYF. This rearrangement joins TRBV9 to TRBJ2-5; D may be TRBD2 (5 bases). Germline V lookup: CDR1 SGDLS, CDR2 YYNGEE. V was shortened by 3 bases and J by 3 bases, with 21 bases between the two germline ends. The CDR3 is 17 amino acids.

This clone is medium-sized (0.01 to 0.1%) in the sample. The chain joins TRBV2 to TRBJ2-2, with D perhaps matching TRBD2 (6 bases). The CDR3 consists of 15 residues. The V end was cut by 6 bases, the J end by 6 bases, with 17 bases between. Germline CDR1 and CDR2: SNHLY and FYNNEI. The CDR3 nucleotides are TGTGCCAGCAGGAGGACGGGAGAGAAAGCCGGGGAGCTGTTTTTT. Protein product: CASRRTGEKAGELFF.

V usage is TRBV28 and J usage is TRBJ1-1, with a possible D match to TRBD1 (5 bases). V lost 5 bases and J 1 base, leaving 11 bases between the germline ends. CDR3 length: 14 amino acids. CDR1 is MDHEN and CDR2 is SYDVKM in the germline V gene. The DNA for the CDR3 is TGTGCCAGCAGTCAGGGAGTAGGGAACACTGAAGCTTTCTTT. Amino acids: CASSQGVGNTEAFF.

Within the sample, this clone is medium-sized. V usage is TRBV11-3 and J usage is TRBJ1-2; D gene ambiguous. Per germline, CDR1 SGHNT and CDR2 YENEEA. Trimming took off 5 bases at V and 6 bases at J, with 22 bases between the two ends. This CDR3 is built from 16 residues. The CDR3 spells CASSPRPGPSGNGYTF. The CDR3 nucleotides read TGTGCCAGCAGCCCTAGGCCCGGGCCCTCCGGGAATGGCTACACCTTC.

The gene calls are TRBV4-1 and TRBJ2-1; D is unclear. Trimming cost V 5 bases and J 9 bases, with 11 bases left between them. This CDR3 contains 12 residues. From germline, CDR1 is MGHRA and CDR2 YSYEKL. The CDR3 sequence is CASSSAWGEQFF. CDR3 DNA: TGCGCCAGCAGCTCGGCCTGGGGTGAGCAGTTCTTC.

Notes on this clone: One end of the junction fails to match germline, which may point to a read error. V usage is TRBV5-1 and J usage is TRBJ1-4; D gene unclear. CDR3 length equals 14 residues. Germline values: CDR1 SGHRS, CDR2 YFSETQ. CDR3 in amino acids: CSSSFLGANEKLFF. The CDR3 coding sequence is TGCTCCAGCAGCTTTTTAGGAGCTAATGAAAAACTGTTTTTT.

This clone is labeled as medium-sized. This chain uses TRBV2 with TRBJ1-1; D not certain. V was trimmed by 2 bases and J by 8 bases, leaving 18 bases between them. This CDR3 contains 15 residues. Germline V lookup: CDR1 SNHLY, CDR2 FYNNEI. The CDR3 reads CASSERSPGSPEAFF. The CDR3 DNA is TGTGCCAGCAGTGAAAGGTCCCCAGGATCCCCAGAAGCTTTCTTT.

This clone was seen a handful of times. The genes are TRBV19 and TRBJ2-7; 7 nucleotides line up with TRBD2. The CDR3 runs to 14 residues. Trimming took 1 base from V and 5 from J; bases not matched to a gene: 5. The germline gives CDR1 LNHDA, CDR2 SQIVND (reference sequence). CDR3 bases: TGTGCCAGTAGTATAGGCGGGGGTCAAGACGAGCAGTACTTC. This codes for CASSIGGGQDEQYF. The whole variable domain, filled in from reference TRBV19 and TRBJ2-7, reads DGGITQSPKYLFRKEGQNVTLSCEQNLNHDAMYWYRQDPGQGLRLIYYSQIVNDFQKGDIAEGYSVSREKKESFPLTVTSAQKNPTAFYLCASSIGGGQDEQYFGPGTRLTVT.

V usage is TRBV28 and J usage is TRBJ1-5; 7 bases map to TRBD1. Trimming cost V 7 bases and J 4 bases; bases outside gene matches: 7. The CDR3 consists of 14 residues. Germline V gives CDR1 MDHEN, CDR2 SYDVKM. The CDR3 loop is CASITGAINQPQHF. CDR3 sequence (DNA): TGTGCCAGCATTACAGGGGCCATAAATCAGCCCCAGCATTTT. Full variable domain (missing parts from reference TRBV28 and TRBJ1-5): DVKVTQSSRYLVKRTGEKVFLECVQDMDHENMFWYRQDPGLGLRLIYFSYDVKMKEKGDIPEGYSVSREKKERFSLILESASTNQTSMYLCASITGAINQPQHFGDGTRLSIL.

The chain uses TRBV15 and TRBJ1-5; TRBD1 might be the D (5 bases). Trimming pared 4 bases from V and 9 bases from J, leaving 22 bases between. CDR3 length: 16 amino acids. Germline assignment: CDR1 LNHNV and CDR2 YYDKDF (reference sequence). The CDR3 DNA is TGTGCCACCAGCACCGGGGCGAGGGCTGCTGATCGGCCCCAGCATTTT. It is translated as CATSTGARAADRPQHF.

The CDR3, as DNA: TGCAGCGTGGCTGGACAGCCGAACACTGAAGCTTTCTTT. Translating gives CSVAGQPNTEAFF. The chain uses TRBV29-1 and TRBJ1-1; maybe TRBD1 (6 bases). From germline, CDR1 is SQVTM and CDR2 ANQGSEA. Trimming cost V 6 bases and J 1 base, with 12 bases left between them. The CDR3 runs 13 residues.

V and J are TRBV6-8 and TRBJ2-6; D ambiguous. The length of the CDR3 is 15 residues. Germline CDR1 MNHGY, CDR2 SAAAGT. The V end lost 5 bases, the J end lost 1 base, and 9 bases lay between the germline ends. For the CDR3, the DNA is TGTGCCAGCAGTACAGACATTTCTGGGGCCAACGTCCTGACTTTC. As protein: CASSTDISGANVLTF.

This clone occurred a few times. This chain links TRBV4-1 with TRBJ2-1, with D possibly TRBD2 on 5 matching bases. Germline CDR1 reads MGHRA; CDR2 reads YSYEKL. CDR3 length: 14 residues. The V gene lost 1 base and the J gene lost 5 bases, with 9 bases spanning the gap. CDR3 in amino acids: CASSQVGADNEQFF. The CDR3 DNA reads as TGCGCCAGCAGCCAAGTTGGAGCGGACAATGAGCAGTTCTTC.

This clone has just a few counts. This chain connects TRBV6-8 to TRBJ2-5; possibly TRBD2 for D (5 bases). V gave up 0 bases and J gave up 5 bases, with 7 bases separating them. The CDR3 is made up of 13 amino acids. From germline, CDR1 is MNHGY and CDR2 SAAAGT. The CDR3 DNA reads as TGTGCCAGCAGTTACTCCGAGCGGGAGACCCAGTACTTC. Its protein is CASSYSERETQYF.